Included here is one T cell receptor beta chain sequence, with context. The junction and the germline gene differ at one end; a read error may be behind it. The sample belongs to a study of blood T cells in healthy people across ages. PCR was performed a second time for about 7 to 11 cycles using a sample-barcoded 5' primer and a J-beta primer mix. TCRdb reprocessed the 5' RACE reads via MiXCR and lists one record per CDR3 protein. This table has 1.5 million to 2 million distinct CDR3 sequences, about two fifths appearing once. The germline V gene encodes CDR1 MGHRA and CDR2 YSYEKL. The CDR3 has 13 amino acids.

The receptor comes from a human donor in good health. Material: blood. This chain links TRBV4-1 with TRBJ2-2, with D unresolved. For the CDR3, the DNA is TGCGCCAGCAGCCTCAAAAACAACGGGGAGCTGTTTTTT. Protein: CASSLKNNGELFF.